The 14 T cell receptor beta chains below all came from one sample that was sequenced in a study of shared clonotypes between healthy human individuals. TCRdb's copy holds only in-frame clones and misses some; the assay was immunoSEQ multiplex PCR. The table has about 1 million clones, 78% seen once. Sequences were obtained from memory CD4+ T cells from PBMCs. Sample subset: CD45RA-negative fraction. The receptors originated from a man aged 18 to 30 in good health. Some clones in this sample may be carry-over from other donors' samples.

The rearrangement joins TRBV7-9 to TRBJ2-1, with 7 bases fitting TRBD1. The CDR3 is 15 residues long. Germline V gene sequence: CDR1 SEHNR, CDR2 FQNEAQ (reference sequence). V trimming: 5 bases; J trimming: 5 bases; junction bases outside the gene matches: 9. The CDR3 region has the DNA TGTGCCAGCAGCACCCGGACAGGCCCAAACAATGAGCAGTTCTTC. It codes for CASSTRTGPNNEQFF.

About this clone itself: This same CDR3 is encoded by further DNA sequences in the sample. This sequence joins TRBV6-5 and TRBJ1-1; possible D gene TRBD1, 5 bases. This CDR3 is 11 amino acids long. The ends were cut back, 2 bases at V and 11 bases at J, with 9 bases in the middle. Germline V gene data show CDR1 as MNHEY and CDR2 as SVGAGI. The DNA of the CDR3 is TGTGCCAGCAGTTACGGGGGTCGGGCTTTCTTT. Amino acid sequence: CASSYGGRAFF.

The chain employs TRBV5-4 and TRBJ1-2, with D perhaps matching TRBD1 (5 bases). V dropped 3 bases and J dropped 7 bases, with 16 bases sitting between them. Germline lookup yields CDR1 SGHNT and CDR2 YYREEE (reference sequence). The CDR3 runs to 14 residues. The CDR3 here is CASSYPAWGLGYTF. CDR3 DNA: TGTGCCAGCAGCTACCCCGCATGGGGACTTGGCTACACCTTC.

Worth noting for this clone: Possible read error: a much larger clone is one base away. V gene TRBV9 combines with J gene TRBJ2-3, with 15 positions matching TRBD2. The ends lost 6 bases at V and 5 bases at J; junction bases unmatched: 4. The CDR3 sequence is 15 residues long. CDR1 and CDR2 (germline): SGDLS, YYNGEE. CDR3: CASTPGLAGGDTQYF. DNA for the CDR3: TGTGCCAGCACCCCGGGACTAGCGGGAGGAGATACGCAGTATTTT.

This clone was observed a single time. The V call is TRBV2, the J call TRBJ2-5; the D gene is possibly TRBD2 (5 bases). The CDR3 has 11 amino acids. Germline CDR1 reads SNHLY; CDR2 reads FYNNEI. The CDR3 bases are TGTGCTCGGGGTAACCAAGAGACCCAGTACTTC. This gives the protein CARGNQETQYF.

This clone was seen a handful of times. The J gene is TRBJ1-1, the V gene TRBV6-5, with D uncertain. This CDR3 is 15 amino acids long. Germline values: CDR1 MNHEY, CDR2 SVGAGI. Between the trimmed V and J ends, which lost 1 base and 3 bases, there was a span of 12 bases. CDR3 residues: CASSYYSPRDTEAFF. The CDR3 DNA reads as TGTGCCAGCAGTTACTACTCCCCTAGGGACACTGAAGCTTTCTTT.

This chain links TRBV28 with TRBJ2-7; D may be TRBD1 (7 bases). The CDR3 contains 12 residues. Trimming stripped 3 bases from V and 6 bases from J, with 9 bases between. Germline V lookup: CDR1 MDHEN, CDR2 SYDVKM. CDR3 nucleotide sequence: TGTGCCAGCAGTTTCCAGGGGGGCGAGCAGTACTTC. It yields the protein CASSFQGGEQYF.

This clone has only a few counts. This sequence joins TRBV4-1 and TRBJ2-1; TRBD2 matches 7 bases. CDR3 length: 18 residues. J gave up 9 bases and V 0 bases, and 17 bases lay outside the gene matches. CDR1 is MGHRA, CDR2 YSYEKL, per germline. CDR3 DNA: TGCGCCAGCAGCCAAGACCCCCCCCTCGGGGGGAAAACGGCTGAGCAGTTCTTC. This translates into CASSQDPPLGGKTAEQFF.

Comment on this clone: Other nucleotide sequences in the sample specify the same CDR3. This sequence joins TRBV6-1 and TRBJ2-7; the D call may be TRBD1 or TRBD2 (5 bases each). Germline lookup yields CDR1 MNHNS and CDR2 SASEGT. V was shortened by 6 bases and J by 1 base, with 13 bases between the two germline ends. The length of the CDR3 is 14 residues. The CDR3 reads CASSEGPSSYEQYF. In DNA form, the CDR3 reads TGTGCCAGCAGCGAGGGACCGAGTTCCTACGAGCAGTACTTC.

A note on this clone: The same CDR3 is also encoded by other DNA sequences in this sample. The chain combines TRBV4-3 with TRBJ2-7; D is undetermined. Germline V gene data show CDR1 as LGHNA and CDR2 as YSLEER. The V end lost 1 base, the J end lost 6 bases, and 7 bases lay between the germline ends. The CDR3 is 12 residues long. In DNA, the CDR3 is TGCGCCAGCAGCCAAGGGGGTGGCGAGCAGTACTTC. Its protein is CASSQGGGEQYF.

The rearrangement joins TRBV4-1 to TRBJ2-3, with TRBD2 identical over 11 bases. V gave up 0 bases and J gave up 5 bases; unmatched junction bases: 10. The CDR3 is 18 amino acids. Germline-derived CDR1 and CDR2 are MGHRA and YSYEKL. CDR3 sequence reads: CASSQDLTSGMVIDTQYF. The CDR3 DNA reads as TGCGCCAGCAGCCAAGACCTGACTAGCGGGATGGTTATAGATACGCAGTATTTT.

This sequence joins TRBV13 and TRBJ2-7; a weak D match, TRBD1 (6 bases). This CDR3 comprises 17 residues. CDR1 is PRHDT, CDR2 FYEKMQ, per germline (reference sequence). The germline V and J ends were trimmed by 0 bases and 7 bases, with 22 bases remaining between them. The DNA for the CDR3 is TGTGCCAGCAGCTTAGGGTCTGGACAGCTGTCGAGGAGGGAGCAGTACTTC. Translating gives CASSLGSGQLSRREQYF.

This chain joins TRBV5-1 and TRBJ1-2; 7 bases match TRBD1. CDR1 is SGHRS and CDR2 is YFSETQ in the germline V gene. The CDR3 is made up of 15 amino acids. Trimming removed 0 bases from V and 4 bases from J; junction bases left unmatched: 6. CDR3 protein: CASSLGFGDSYGYTF. As DNA, the CDR3 is TGCGCCAGCAGCTTGGGCTTTGGGGACAGCTATGGCTACACCTTC.

V and J are TRBV19 and TRBJ2-1; D gene ambiguous. CDR3 length: 13 residues. Germline-derived CDR1 and CDR2 are LNHDA and SQIVND (reference sequence). Trimming pared 8 bases from V and 3 bases from J, leaving 11 bases between. The CDR3 here is CASAAGNYNEQFF. Written as DNA, the CDR3 is TGTGCCAGTGCGGCAGGTAACTACAATGAGCAGTTCTTC. The full variable domain, in which reference TRBV19 and TRBJ2-1 provide the parts outside the CDR3, is DGGITQSPKYLFRKEGQNVTLSCEQNLNHDAMYWYRQDPGQGLRLIYYSQIVNDFQKGDIAEGYSVSREKKESFPLTVTSAQKNPTAFYLCASAAGNYNEQFFGPGTRLTVL.